This T cell receptor beta chain appears in the sequencing data of a study of shared clonotypes between healthy human individuals. Profiled with immunoSEQ multiplex PCR; TCRdb holds only in-frame clones, not every one. The sample lists 560,000 or so clones, 95% to 96% occurring once. The V gene's germline CDR1 is MDHEN and CDR2 SYDVKM. The CDR3 extends over 14 amino acids. Trimming pared 9 bases from V and 4 bases from J, leaving 16 bases between. Terminally differentiated effector memory CD45RA+ cells were left out of the naive CD8 fraction, which was CD45RO-negative and positively selected for CCR7.

The receptor was isolated from a woman aged 30 to 39 in good health. This chain joins TRBV28 and TRBJ1-3, with D tentatively TRBD1 (6 bases). Sequencing was done on a sample of naive CD8+ T cells sorted from blood. CDR3 in amino acids: CASSSGGTGNTIYF. CDR3 bases: TGTGCCAGTTCAAGCGGGGGGACAGGAAACACCATATATTTT.